The 10 T cell receptor beta chains below were found in one sample sequenced in a study of T cells in Graves' hyperthyroidism and ophthalmopathy. What was amplified from RNA transcripts were TCR beta CDR3 regions. With the HTBI primer set, the TCR CDR3 went through a first round of RT-PCR. One entry per CDR3 protein, called by TCRdb with MiXCR from the multiplex PCR reads. The table records 490,000 or so distinct CDR3 sequences, approximately 20% of them present only once. The sequenced sample consisted of blood. Source of these receptors: a man in his forties or fifties with Graves' ophthalmopathy.

On this clonotype: The junction departs from the called germline gene at one end, perhaps through a read error. V gene TRBV6-1 combines with J gene TRBJ2-1; D not resolved. Germline loops: CDR1 MNHNS, CDR2 SASEGT. The CDR3 extends over 12 amino acids. CDR3 DNA sequence: TGTGCCAGCTGTGATAGCTGGAATGAGCAGTTCTTC. It encodes CASCDSWNEQFF.

This clonotype turned up a few times. This chain joins TRBV9 and TRBJ2-7; TRBD2 agrees at 8 bases. V trimming: 0 bases; J trimming: 2 bases; junction bases outside the gene matches: 7. Germline lookup yields CDR1 SGDLS and CDR2 YYNGEE. CDR3 length: 16 residues. This chain's CDR3 is CASSVGVLAGPYEQYF. DNA of the CDR3: TGTGCCAGCAGCGTAGGGGTATTAGCGGGACCCTACGAGCAGTACTTC.

The chain recombines TRBV5-1 with TRBJ2-5; 9 bases are shared with TRBD2. The CDR3 spans 16 residues. With V trimmed by 3 bases and J by 1 base, 7 bases remained unmatched. Per germline, CDR1 SGHRS and CDR2 YFSETQ. CDR3 protein: CASSSLGSGGQETQYF. In DNA, the CDR3 is TGCGCCAGCAGCTCCTTGGGTAGCGGGGGCCAAGAGACCCAGTACTTC.

The sample holds many counts of this clonotype. The V call is TRBV24-1, the J call TRBJ2-5, with D tentatively TRBD1 (5 bases). Germline CDR1 KGHDR, CDR2 SFDVKD. The V end was cut by 3 bases, the J end by 1 base, with 11 bases between. The CDR3 spans 15 residues. The CDR3 DNA reads TGTGCCACCAGTGATGGCAGGGTTGTCCAAGAGACCCAGTACTTC. Amino acids: CATSDGRVVQETQYF.

The V gene is TRBV29-1, the J gene TRBJ1-6, with D perhaps matching TRBD1 (6 bases). Trimming cost V 7 bases and J 9 bases, with 16 bases left between them. Germline values: CDR1 SQVTM, CDR2 ANQGSEA. This CDR3 comprises 13 residues. CDR3 sequence reads: CSAGRGDGSPLHF. The CDR3 DNA is TGCAGCGCCGGAAGGGGGGACGGTTCACCCCTCCACTTT.

This clonotype has just a few counts. The CDR3 loop is CASSLVTGTSGMGYIGELFF. The DNA for the CDR3 is TGTGCCAGCAGCTTAGTTACCGGGACTAGCGGGATGGGGTATATCGGGGAGCTGTTTTTT. The gene calls are TRBV7-8 and TRBJ2-2, with 13 nucleotides matching TRBD2. Per germline, CDR1 SGHVS and CDR2 FQNEAQ. This CDR3 has 20 amino acids. V trimming: 1 base; J trimming: 7 bases; junction bases outside the gene matches: 15.

This chain uses TRBV2 with TRBJ1-5; 8 bases map to TRBD1. Germline-derived CDR1 and CDR2 are SNHLY and FYNNEI. The CDR3 spans 16 residues. Losses at the gene ends were 2 bases for V and 5 bases for J; bases not matched to a gene: 8. CDR3 in DNA: TGTGCCAGCAGTGAAAGAGGGGGGACAGGATATCAGCCCCAGCATTTT. Translated, it gives CASSERGGTGYQPQHF. The whole variable domain, filled in from reference TRBV2 and TRBJ1-5, reads EPEVTQTPSHQVTQMGQEVILRCVPISNHLYFYWYRQILGQKVEFLVSFYNNEISEKSEIFDDQFSVERPDGSNFTLKIRSTKLEDSAMYFCASSERGGTGYQPQHFGDGTRLSIL.

In this sample, this clonotype turned up a few times. CDR3 in amino acids: CAISLGLAGVTGELFF. In DNA, the CDR3 is TGTGCCATCAGCCTGGGACTAGCGGGGGTCACCGGGGAGCTGTTTTTT. This chain links TRBV10-3 with TRBJ2-2, with TRBD2 identical over 14 bases. CDR1 and CDR2 (germline): ENHRY, SYGVKD. The V and J ends lost 6 bases and 4 bases, in that order; junction bases with no gene match: 4. CDR3 length: 16 residues.

This chain connects TRBV15 to TRBJ2-2, with 8 positions matching TRBD1. Germline-derived CDR1 and CDR2 are LNHNV and YYDKDF (reference sequence). The ends lost 0 bases at V and 5 bases at J; junction bases unmatched: 11. The CDR3 runs 18 residues. The CDR3, as DNA: TGTGCCACCAGCAGAGACCCCAGGGGGCTCCCGGGGACCGGGGAGCTGTTTTTT. Encoded protein: CATSRDPRGLPGTGELFF.

The V gene is TRBV6-1, the J gene TRBJ2-7, with 9 bases identical to TRBD2. This CDR3 contains 15 residues. The germline V gene encodes CDR1 MNHNS and CDR2 SASEGT. V shed 1 base, J shed 5 bases, and the junction held 6 bases outside the gene matches. This chain's CDR3 is CASSEGGGGVHEQYF. The CDR3 DNA sequence: TGTGCCAGCAGTGAAGGCGGCGGGGGGGTGCACGAGCAGTACTTC.